This T cell receptor (beta chain) was captured in a study of cytomegalovirus exposure and HLA in healthy donors. A remark on this clone: What it binds is unknown.

The germline CDR1 and CDR2 sequences are SGHRS and YFSETQ. The CDR3 is 14 amino acids. V gave up 3 bases and J gave up 5 bases; unmatched junction bases: 5. Study-level findings and limits: As confirmed in vitro, a few CMV-associated chains were specific for CMV antigens. Many donors carried some public TCRs, although rarity characterized most TCR sequences.

The PCR contained 60 Vbeta and 13 Jbeta primers. Some clones are missing from TCRdb's copy, which holds only in-frame ones; the method was immunoSEQ multiplex PCR. The data contain over 200,000 clones, approximately 79% of them singletons. The chain is built from TRBV5-1 and TRBJ1-1; TRBD1 matches at 9 bases. The receptor was isolated from a male donor in good health and CMV-seronegative. The sequenced sample was PBMCs. CDR3 nucleotides: TGCGCCAGCAGCTCACAGGGGGCTCGGACTGAAGCTTTCTTT. Translated: CASSSQGARTEAFF.